One sample yielded the 11 T cell receptor beta chains listed below, sequenced in a study of PD-1 blockade in classical Hodgkin lymphoma. In every patient, relapse followed autologous stem cell transplantation, while exposure to brentuximab vedotin differed. Generated by immunoSEQ multiplex PCR, the TCRdb table keeps only in-frame clones and is missing some. Altogether 15,000 or so clones are present, approximately 64% being singletons, with the ten largest covering around 8%. Sample: peripheral blood mononuclear cells (PBMCs), taken before the second cycle of nivolumab. These receptors originate from a human donor with classical Hodgkin lymphoma.

The chain is built from TRBV5-6 and TRBJ2-1; TRBD1 is a possible D gene (6 bases). From germline, CDR1 is SGHDT and CDR2 YYEEEE. The ends were cut back, 3 bases at V and 5 bases at J, with 6 bases in the middle. The CDR3 consists of 12 residues. Written as DNA, the CDR3 is TGTGCCAGCAGCTACAGGGACAATGAGCAGTTCTTC. It specifies CASSYRDNEQFF.

J is TRBJ1-2 and V is TRBV2, with D possibly being TRBD1 (6 bases). The CDR3 is made up of 12 amino acids. Germline V gene data show CDR1 as SNHLY and CDR2 as FYNNEI. V gave up 8 bases and J gave up 8 bases, with 15 bases separating them. The CDR3 loop reads CASRMGGGGYTF. The CDR3 bases are TGTGCCAGCCGCATGGGGGGCGGCGGCTACACCTTC. Based on the CDR3 plus reference TRBV2 and TRBJ1-2, the full variable domain is EPEVTQTPSHQVTQMGQEVILRCVPISNHLYFYWYRQILGQKVEFLVSFYNNEISEKSEIFDDQFSVERPDGSNFTLKIRSTKLEDSAMYFCASRMGGGGYTFGSGTRLTVV.

V gene TRBV6-5 combines with J gene TRBJ2-6; D is ambiguous. Trimming took 6 bases from V and 1 from J, leaving 7 bases between them. CDR3 length: 14 amino acids. Germline V gives CDR1 MNHEY, CDR2 SVGAGI. The CDR3, as DNA: TGTGCCAGCAGCTCATCTTCTGGGGCCAACGTCCTGACTTTC. Translating it yields CASSSSSGANVLTF.

This clone was counted between two and nine times. V is TRBV7-9 and J is TRBJ2-4; 8 bases agree with TRBD1. This CDR3 has 16 residues. Germline V gene data show CDR1 as SEHNR and CDR2 as FQNEAQ (reference sequence). V trimming: 1 base; J trimming: 1 base; junction bases outside the gene matches: 3. The DNA for the CDR3 is TGTGCCAGCAGCTTAGGACAGGGGATGGCCAAAAACATTCAGTACTTC. Protein: CASSLGQGMAKNIQYF. The full variable domain, completed using reference TRBV7-9 and TRBJ2-4, is DTGVSQNPRHKITKRGQNVTFRCDPISEHNRLYWYRQTLGQGPEFLTYFQNEAQLEKSRLLSDRFSAERPKGSFSTLEIQRTEQGDSAMYLCASSLGQGMAKNIQYFGAGTRLSVL.

The CDR3 is CASSVVAGVGNEQFF. The CDR3 DNA reads TGTGCCAGCAGCGTAGTCGCGGGAGTTGGCAATGAGCAGTTCTTC. The chain links TRBV9 to TRBJ2-1; the match to TRBD2 covers 7 bases. This CDR3 is built from 15 residues. The trim removed 0 bases at V and 6 bases at J, leaving 6 bases unmatched. Germline CDR1 SGDLS, CDR2 YYNGEE.

The chain uses TRBV28 and TRBJ2-2; tentatively, D is TRBD1 (5 bases). Germline CDR1 MDHEN, CDR2 SYDVKM. The CDR3 has 14 amino acids. V gave up 5 bases and J gave up 3 bases, with 10 bases separating them. The CDR3 region is CASSRGHYTGELFF. The CDR3 DNA reads as TGTGCCAGCAGTAGGGGTCATTACACCGGGGAGCTGTTTTTT. The whole variable domain, remainder taken from reference TRBV28 and TRBJ2-2, is DVKVTQSSRYLVKRTGEKVFLECVQDMDHENMFWYRQDPGLGLRLIYFSYDVKMKEKGDIPEGYSVSREKKERFSLILESASTNQTSMYLCASSRGHYTGELFFGEGSRLTVL.

This clone turned up a few times. This chain connects TRBV5-1 to TRBJ2-7, with a tentative D call TRBD2 (6 bases). Looked up from germline, CDR1 is SGHRS and CDR2 is YFSETQ. Trimming stripped 4 bases from V and 7 bases from J, with 15 bases between. CDR3 length: 13 amino acids. CDR3 residues: CASSPTWGEEQYF. DNA of the CDR3: TGCGCCAGCAGCCCGACTTGGGGGGAAGAGCAGTACTTC.

The DNA of the CDR3 is TGTGCCAGCAGCCCCCGGGACAGAAGCAATCAGCCCCAGCATTTT. As protein: CASSPRDRSNQPQHF. This chain links TRBV27 with TRBJ1-5; 7 bases align to TRBD1. The V segment lost 6 bases and the J segment 1 base; nucleotides outside the gene matches: 6. The CDR3 is 15 residues long. Per the germline V gene, CDR1 is MNHEY and CDR2 is SMNVEV (reference sequence).

The rearrangement links TRBV6-1 to TRBJ2-7, with 11 bases matching TRBD2. Unmatched junction bases numbered 3, after V lost 5 bases and J lost 3 bases. Germline assignment: CDR1 MNHNS and CDR2 SASEGT. This CDR3 is built from 14 residues. The DNA for the CDR3 is TGTGCCAGCAGTCAAGGGACTAGCGGCTACGAGCAGTACTTC. Encoded protein: CASSQGTSGYEQYF.

This chain joins TRBV7-2 and TRBJ1-6; D might be TRBD1 (5 bases). The V gene lost 5 bases and the J gene lost 0 bases, with 17 bases spanning the gap. CDR1 SGHTA and CDR2 FQGNSA come from the germline V gene. There are 18 residues in the CDR3. The CDR3 spells CASSPRQWGRSYNSPLHF. DNA for the CDR3: TGTGCCAGCAGCCCCCGACAATGGGGCCGCTCCTATAATTCACCCCTCCACTTT.

The table lists this clone with a count of one. The rearrangement uses TRBV5-1 and TRBJ2-5, with D maybe TRBD2 (6 bases). CDR1 is SGHRS and CDR2 is YFSETQ in the germline V gene. CDR3 length: 17 amino acids. Trimming took 1 base from V and 0 from J, leaving 16 bases between them. CDR3 DNA: TGCGCCAGCAGCTTGAGACGGACTTGGGACTACCAAGAGACCCAGTACTTC. As protein: CASSLRRTWDYQETQYF.